This T cell receptor beta chain originates from a study of radiation and T cells in renal cell carcinoma. Turning to the study itself: Nephrectomy followed 15 Gy stereotactic body radiation by 4 weeks.

Time point defined: baseline pretreatment blood. Treatment noted: 15 Gy SBRT to primary tumor, nephrectomy 4 weeks later. After SBRT, blood was collected at 2 and 4 weeks, plus baseline. Measured with immunoSEQ multiplex PCR; TCRdb has only the in-frame clones, and not every one. The sample yields 120,000 to 150,000 clones, around 90% seen once. Germline CDR1 MGHDK, CDR2 SYGVNS. Trimming stripped 3 bases from V and 1 base from J, with 7 bases between. The length of the CDR3 is 14 residues. The V call is TRBV25-1, the J call TRBJ1-3, with unresolved D. Specimen: blood, collected from a patient whose treatment included radiotherapy and nephrectomy. This receptor was obtained from a woman in her 70s with renal cell carcinoma. CDR3: CASSEPRSGNTIYF. The CDR3 coding sequence is TGTGCCAGCAGTGAGCCCCGATCTGGAAACACCATATATTTT.